The present T cell receptor beta chain was sequenced within a study of blood T cell repertoires in COVID-19. Study context: Some COVID-19 samples were acute and others convalescent; all came from the United States, Italy and Spain. In each case, the material was cDNA or gDNA derived from T cells, B-cell-depleted T cells, or PBMCs.

Original methodology: How many nucleated cells were present was estimated from reference gene primer amplification. Only in-frame clones appear in the TCRdb table, and some are missing; sequencing was by immunoSEQ multiplex PCR. V and J calls and clone size are those listed in that table; D and trimming were worked out from the DNA. This table has around 200,000 clones, approximately 81% appearing once. Germline V gives CDR1 MNHEY, CDR2 SMNVEV (reference sequence). CDR3 length: 14 residues. V was cut by 5 bases and J by 4 bases, with 14 bases left in between. This chain connects TRBV27 to TRBJ1-2, with a possible D match to TRBD1 (5 bases). The sequence came from a woman older than 75 with acute or convalescent COVID-19. The sequencing input was peripheral blood. CDR3 in amino acids: CASSPREGGYGYTF. The CDR3 region has the DNA TGTGCCAGCAGTCCCAGGGAGGGAGGCTATGGCTACACCTTC.